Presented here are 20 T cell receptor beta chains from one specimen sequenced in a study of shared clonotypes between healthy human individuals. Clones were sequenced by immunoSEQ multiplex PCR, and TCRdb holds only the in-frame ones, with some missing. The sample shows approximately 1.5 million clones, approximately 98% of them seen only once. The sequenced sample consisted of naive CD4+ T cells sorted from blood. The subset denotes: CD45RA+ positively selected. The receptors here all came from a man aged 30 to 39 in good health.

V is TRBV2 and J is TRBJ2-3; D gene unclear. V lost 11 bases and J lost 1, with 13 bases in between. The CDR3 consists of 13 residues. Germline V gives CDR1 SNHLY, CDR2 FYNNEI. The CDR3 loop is CAGSPWGTDTQYF. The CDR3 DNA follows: TGTGCCGGTTCTCCTTGGGGCACAGATACGCAGTATTTT.

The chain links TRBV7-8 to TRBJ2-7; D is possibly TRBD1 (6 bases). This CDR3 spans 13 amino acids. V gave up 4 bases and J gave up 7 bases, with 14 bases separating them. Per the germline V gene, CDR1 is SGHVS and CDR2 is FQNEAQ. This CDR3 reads CASSYRTVLEQYF. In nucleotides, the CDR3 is TGTGCCAGCAGCTACCGGACAGTCTTGGAGCAGTACTTC.

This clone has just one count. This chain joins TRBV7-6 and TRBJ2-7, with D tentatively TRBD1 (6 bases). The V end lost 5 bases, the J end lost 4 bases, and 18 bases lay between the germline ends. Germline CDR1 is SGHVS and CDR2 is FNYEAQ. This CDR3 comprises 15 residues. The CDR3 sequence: CASSPGVGAVYEQYF. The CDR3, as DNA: TGTGCCAGCAGCCCAGGGGTCGGAGCGGTTTACGAGCAGTACTTC.

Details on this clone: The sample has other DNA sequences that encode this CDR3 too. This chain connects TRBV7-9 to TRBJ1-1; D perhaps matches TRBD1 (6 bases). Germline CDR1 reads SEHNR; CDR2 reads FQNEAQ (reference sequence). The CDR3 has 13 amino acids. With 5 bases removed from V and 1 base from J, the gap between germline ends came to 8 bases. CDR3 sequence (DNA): TGTGCCAGCAGCCTGGGACAGAACACTGAAGCTTTCTTT. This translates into CASSLGQNTEAFF.

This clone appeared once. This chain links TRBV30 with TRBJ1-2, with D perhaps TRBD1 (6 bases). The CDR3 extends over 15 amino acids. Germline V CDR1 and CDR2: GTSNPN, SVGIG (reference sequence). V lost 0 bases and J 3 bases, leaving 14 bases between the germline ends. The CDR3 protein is CAWSVGTRRYYGYTF. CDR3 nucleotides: TGTGCCTGGAGTGTCGGGACAAGGAGATACTATGGCTACACCTTC.

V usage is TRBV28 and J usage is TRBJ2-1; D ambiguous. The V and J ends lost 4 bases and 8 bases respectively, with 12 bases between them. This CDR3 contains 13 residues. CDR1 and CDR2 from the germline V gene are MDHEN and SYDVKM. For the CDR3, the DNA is TGTGCCAGCAGTTCCTATCGGGCGGATGAGCAGTTCTTC. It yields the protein CASSSYRADEQFF.

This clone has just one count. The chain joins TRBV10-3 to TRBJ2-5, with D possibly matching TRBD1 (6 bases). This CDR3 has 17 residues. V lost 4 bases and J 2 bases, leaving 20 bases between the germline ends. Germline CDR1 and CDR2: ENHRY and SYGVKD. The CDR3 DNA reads TGTGCCATCAGTGCAAAATATGACAGGCTACCACAAGAGACCCAGTACTTC. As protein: CAISAKYDRLPQETQYF.

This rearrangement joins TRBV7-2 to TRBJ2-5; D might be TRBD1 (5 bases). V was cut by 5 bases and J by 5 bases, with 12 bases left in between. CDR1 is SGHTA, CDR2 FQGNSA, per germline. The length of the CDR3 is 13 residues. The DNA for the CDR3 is TGTGCCAGCAGCGGCAGGGTACCTGAGACCCAGTACTTC. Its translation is CASSGRVPETQYF.

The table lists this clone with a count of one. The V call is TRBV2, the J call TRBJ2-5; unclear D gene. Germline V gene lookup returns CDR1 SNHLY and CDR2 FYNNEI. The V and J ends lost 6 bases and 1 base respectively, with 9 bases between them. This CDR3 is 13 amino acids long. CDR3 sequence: CASSAESQETQYF. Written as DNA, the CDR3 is TGTGCCAGCAGCGCTGAAAGCCAAGAGACCCAGTACTTC.

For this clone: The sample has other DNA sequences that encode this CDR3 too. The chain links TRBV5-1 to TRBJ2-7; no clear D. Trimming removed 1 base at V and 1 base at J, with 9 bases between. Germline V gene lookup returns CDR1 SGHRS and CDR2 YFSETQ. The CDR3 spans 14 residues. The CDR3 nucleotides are TGCGCCAGCAGCTTGAGGAGTTCGTCCTACGAGCAGTACTTC. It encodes CASSLRSSSYEQYF.

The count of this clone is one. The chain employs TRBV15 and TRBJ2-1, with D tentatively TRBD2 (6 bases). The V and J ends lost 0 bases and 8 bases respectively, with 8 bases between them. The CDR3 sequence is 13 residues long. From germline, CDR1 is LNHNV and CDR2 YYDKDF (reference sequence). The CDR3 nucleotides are TGTGCCACCAGCAGAGATACGGGGGATGAGCAGTTCTTC. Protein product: CATSRDTGDEQFF.

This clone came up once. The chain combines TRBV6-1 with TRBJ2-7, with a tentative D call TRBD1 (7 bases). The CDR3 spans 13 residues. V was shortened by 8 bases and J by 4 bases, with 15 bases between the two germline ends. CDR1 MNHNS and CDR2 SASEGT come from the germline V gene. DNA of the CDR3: TGTGCCAGCGCTAACAGGGGAGGTTACGAGCAGTACTTC. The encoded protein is CASANRGGYEQYF.

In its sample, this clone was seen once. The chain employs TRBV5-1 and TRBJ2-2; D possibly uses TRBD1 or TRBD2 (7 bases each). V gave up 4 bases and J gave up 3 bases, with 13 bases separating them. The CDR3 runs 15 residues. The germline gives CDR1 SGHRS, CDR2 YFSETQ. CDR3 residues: CASSARGRDTGELFF. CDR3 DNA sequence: TGCGCCAGCAGCGCCAGGGGGAGGGACACCGGGGAGCTGTTTTTT.

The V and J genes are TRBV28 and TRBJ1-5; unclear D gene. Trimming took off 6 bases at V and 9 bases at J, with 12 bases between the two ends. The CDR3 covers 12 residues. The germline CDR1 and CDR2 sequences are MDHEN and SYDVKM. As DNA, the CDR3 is TGTGCCAGCAGATACCCTCCGAGGCCCCAGCATTTT. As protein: CASRYPPRPQHF.

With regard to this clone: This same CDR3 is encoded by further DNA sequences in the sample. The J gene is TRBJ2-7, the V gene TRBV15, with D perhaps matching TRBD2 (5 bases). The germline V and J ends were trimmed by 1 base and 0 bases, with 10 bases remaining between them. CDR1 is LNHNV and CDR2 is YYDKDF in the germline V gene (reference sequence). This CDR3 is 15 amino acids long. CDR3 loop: CATSRGTSSSYEQYF. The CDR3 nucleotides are TGTGCCACCAGCAGAGGGACTTCCAGCTCCTACGAGCAGTACTTC.

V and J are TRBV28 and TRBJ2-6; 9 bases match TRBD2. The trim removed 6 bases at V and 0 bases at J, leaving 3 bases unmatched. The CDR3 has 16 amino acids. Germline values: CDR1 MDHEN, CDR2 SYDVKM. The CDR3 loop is CASRLAGTSGANVLTF. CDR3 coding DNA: TGTGCCAGCAGACTAGCGGGCACCTCTGGGGCCAACGTCCTGACTTTC.

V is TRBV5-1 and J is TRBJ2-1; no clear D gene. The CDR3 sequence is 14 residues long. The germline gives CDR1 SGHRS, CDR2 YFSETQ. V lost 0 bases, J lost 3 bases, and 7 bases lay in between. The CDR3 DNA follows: TGCGCCAGCAGCTTGGGACCTCACTACAATGAGCAGTTCTTC. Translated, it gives CASSLGPHYNEQFF.

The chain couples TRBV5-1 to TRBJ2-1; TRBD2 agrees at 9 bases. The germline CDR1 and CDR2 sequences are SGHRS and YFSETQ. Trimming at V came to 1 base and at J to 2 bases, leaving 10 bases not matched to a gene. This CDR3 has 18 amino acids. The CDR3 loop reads CASSLFSSGRGTYNEQFF. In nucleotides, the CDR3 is TGCGCCAGCAGCTTGTTTAGTAGCGGGAGAGGGACCTACAATGAGCAGTTCTTC.

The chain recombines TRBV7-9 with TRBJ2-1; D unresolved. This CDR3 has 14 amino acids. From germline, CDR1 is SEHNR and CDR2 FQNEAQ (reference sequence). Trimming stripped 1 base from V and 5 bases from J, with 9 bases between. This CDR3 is CASSLVGTHNEQFF. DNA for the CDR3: TGTGCCAGCAGCTTAGTGGGAACCCACAATGAGCAGTTCTTC. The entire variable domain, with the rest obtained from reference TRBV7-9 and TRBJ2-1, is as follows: DTGVSQNPRHKITKRGQNVTFRCDPISEHNRLYWYRQTLGQGPEFLTYFQNEAQLEKSRLLSDRFSAERPKGSFSTLEIQRTEQGDSAMYLCASSLVGTHNEQFFGPGTRLTVL.

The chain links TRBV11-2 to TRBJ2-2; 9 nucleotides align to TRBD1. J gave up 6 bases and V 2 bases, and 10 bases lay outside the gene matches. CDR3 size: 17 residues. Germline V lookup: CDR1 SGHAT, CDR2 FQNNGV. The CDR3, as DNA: TGTGCCAGCAGCTTACCGCTCCGGACAGGGGTTGCCGGGGAGCTGTTTTTT. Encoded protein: CASSLPLRTGVAGELFF.